These 6 T cell receptor beta chains came from one sample sequenced in a study of shared clonotypes between healthy human individuals. Naivety among CD8 cells was defined by CD45RO negativity and positive CCR7 selection, thereby excluding terminally differentiated effector memory CD45RA+ cells. The table came from immunoSEQ multiplex PCR; TCRdb's copy has only in-frame clones and leaves some out. This sample has around 610,000 clones, with about 95% found just once. Sequencing was done on a sample of naive CD8+ T cells sorted from blood. The receptors come from a woman in her 30s in good health.

This chain links TRBV6-6 with TRBJ2-6; D remains ambiguous. This CDR3 is 16 amino acids long. The germline CDR1 and CDR2 sequences are MNHNY and SVGAGI (reference sequence). The V gene lost 4 bases and the J gene lost 0 bases, with 10 bases spanning the gap. The CDR3 coding sequence is TGTGCCAGCAGTTTTATCGGCCGCTCTGGGGCCAACGTCCTGACTTTC. Its protein product is CASSFIGRSGANVLTF.

The rearrangement links TRBV6-5 to TRBJ1-1; D remains unclear. Germline loops: CDR1 MNHEY, CDR2 SVGAGI. V dropped 0 bases and J dropped 10 bases, with 12 bases sitting between them. This CDR3 spans 13 amino acids. CDR3 sequence (DNA): TGTGCCAGCAGTTACTCGGCGAGGGCCTCAGCTTTCTTT. Translating it yields CASSYSARASAFF.

The chain employs TRBV5-1 and TRBJ2-3; the D is unclear. This CDR3 region has 15 residues. Germline V CDR1 and CDR2: SGHRS, YFSETQ. Deletions cut 0 bases from V and 2 bases from J, with 10 bases between. The CDR3 DNA reads TGCGCCAGCAGCTTGGCCGACTCCGCCACAGATACGCAGTATTTT. It yields the protein CASSLADSATDTQYF.

This clone was picked up one time. V usage is TRBV19 and J usage is TRBJ1-2; 8 positions agree with TRBD1. With 5 bases clipped from V and 5 bases from J, the junction kept 10 bases outside the gene matches. Germline V gene lookup returns CDR1 LNHDA and CDR2 SQIVND (reference sequence). CDR3 length: 15 amino acids. CDR3 sequence: CASSAGTGAVYGYTF. Written as DNA, the CDR3 is TGTGCCAGTAGTGCCGGGACAGGAGCCGTTTATGGCTACACCTTC.

This clone was seen once. The chain couples TRBV28 to TRBJ1-5; D remains unclear. CDR1 is MDHEN and CDR2 is SYDVKM in the germline V gene. The CDR3 extends over 13 amino acids. The ends were cut back, 3 bases at V and 3 bases at J, with 6 bases in the middle. This CDR3 reads CASSFLDNQPQHF. CDR3 bases: TGTGCCAGCAGTTTTCTAGACAATCAGCCCCAGCATTTT.

With respect to this clone: The junction differs from germline at one of its ends, possibly a read error. This sequence joins TRBV5-1 and TRBJ2-7; 7 bases are a match to TRBD2. The CDR3 extends over 13 amino acids. Germline V gives CDR1 SGHRS, CDR2 YFSETQ. Here the CDR3 reads CASAGLTSHEQYF. CDR3 nucleotides: TGCGCCAGCGCGGGACTAACCTCCCACGAGCAGTACTTC.